This T cell receptor beta chain is drawn from a study of cytomegalovirus exposure and HLA in healthy donors. About the research overall: Among 398 genotyped donors, around 80% fell in the Caucasian-associated ancestry cluster. Study results and caveats: Later analysis suggested most CMV-associated TCR beta chains were HLA-restricted. In a later analysis, at a false discovery rate of 0.05, 16,951 TCR beta sequences were associated with HLA alleles.

A multiplex PCR was run with 60 Vbeta primers and 13 Jbeta primers. The protocol was immunoSEQ multiplex PCR, while the TCRdb copy is restricted to in-frame clones and leaves out a portion. The sample data list 150,000 to 200,000 clones. The CDR3 length is 16 residues. Trimming at V came to 1 base and at J to 4 bases, leaving 9 bases not matched to a gene. The germline V gene encodes CDR1 SGHVS and CDR2 FNYEAQ. A remark on this clone: No antigen is known for it.

The sequenced sample was PBMCs. This chain uses TRBV7-6 with TRBJ1-2, with 7 bases lining up with TRBD1. This TCR came from a woman aged 18-35 years in good health and CMV-seropositive. The CDR3 is CASSLDPGGLGYGYTF. CDR3 nucleotides: TGTGCCAGCAGCTTAGACCCAGGGGGGCTCGGCTATGGCTACACCTTC.